This T cell receptor beta chain was identified in a study of monozygotic twins with inflammatory bowel disease. The CDR3 loop spans 12 amino acids. CDR1 is SQVTM, CDR2 ANQGSEA, per germline. TCRdb reanalyzed the 5' RACE reads and collapses them to one entry per CDR3 protein, without DNA. This table lists 400,000 to 500,000 distinct CDR3 sequences. Staff drew a roughly 2.5 ml blood sample from each donor. The chain recombines TRBV29-1 with TRBJ2-3. The source material was blood. This TCR derives from a human donor with ulcerative colitis or Crohn's disease, or a healthy co-twin of an affected twin (not recorded which). The CDR3 region is CSVVGDTDTQYF.